Presented here are 21 T cell receptor beta chains from one specimen sequenced in a study of T cell changes during pregnancy in multiple sclerosis. Generated by immunoSEQ multiplex PCR, the TCRdb table keeps only in-frame clones and is missing some. The sample consists of roughly 88,000 clones, 92% of them appearing once. The specimen was peripheral blood, collected in the first trimester of pregnancy. These receptor sequences come from a female donor with multiple sclerosis, enrolled in a pregnancy study.

J is TRBJ2-1 and V is TRBV11-1; D possibly corresponds to TRBD2 (7 bases). The germline V and J ends were trimmed by 1 base and 6 bases, with 13 bases remaining between them. The CDR3 is made up of 15 amino acids. Germline V gene sequence: CDR1 SGHAT, CDR2 FQDESV (reference sequence). The CDR3 here is CASSLEGGTFNEQFF. CDR3 sequence (DNA): TGTGCCAGCAGCTTAGAGGGGGGGACCTTCAATGAGCAGTTCTTC.

This clone was counted between two and nine times. This chain uses TRBV5-4 with TRBJ1-4; 7 bases agree with TRBD1. CDR3 size: 15 residues. V shed 5 bases, J shed 8 bases, and the junction held 12 bases outside the gene matches. CDR1 and CDR2 from the germline V gene are SGHNT and YYREEE (reference sequence). CDR3 sequence (DNA): TGTGCCAGCAGAGAGCAGGGGGAGGCGAACGAAAAACTGTTTTTT. It translates to CASREQGEANEKLFF.

This clone was recorded only once. The genes are TRBV27 and TRBJ2-1; weak D call: TRBD1 (6 bases). V shed 5 bases and J shed 8 bases, with 19 bases lying between them. Germline V gives CDR1 MNHEY, CDR2 SMNVEV (reference sequence). The CDR3 consists of 15 residues. CDR3 nucleotides: TGTGCCAGCAGTCCCTGGGCAGGGGATCGGGATGAGCAGTTCTTC. Protein sequence: CASSPWAGDRDEQFF.

This chain uses TRBV11-2 with TRBJ2-1; perhaps TRBD1 as D (6 bases). Germline V gene lookup returns CDR1 SGHAT and CDR2 FQNNGV. This CDR3 is built from 17 residues. V was shortened by 3 bases and J by 2 bases, with 17 bases between the two germline ends. The CDR3 nucleotides read TGTGCCAGCAGCTTTCGACAGGTGAGCCATCCCTACAATGAGCAGTTCTTC. Translated, it gives CASSFRQVSHPYNEQFF.

The genes are TRBV27 and TRBJ2-7, with D perhaps TRBD2 (6 bases). CDR3 length: 11 residues. Per the germline V gene, CDR1 is MNHEY and CDR2 is SMNVEV (reference sequence). Deletions cut 3 bases from V and 6 bases from J, with 6 bases between. CDR3 bases: TGTGCCAGCAGTTTCGGGGGCGAGCAGTACTTC. Encoded protein: CASSFGGEQYF.

The chain is built from TRBV4-1 and TRBJ2-3; 9 bases fit TRBD1. After removal of 3 bases from V and 2 bases from J, the junction contained 6 bases not matched to a gene. Germline V gene sequence: CDR1 MGHRA, CDR2 YSYEKL. CDR3 length: 16 residues. CDR3 in amino acids: CASSHADRGFTDTQYF. In DNA form, the CDR3 reads TGCGCCAGCAGCCATGCGGACAGGGGTTTCACAGATACGCAGTATTTT.

This sequence joins TRBV4-3 and TRBJ2-3; 8 positions agree with TRBD2. Trimming cost V 5 bases and J 3 bases; bases outside gene matches: 10. Germline lookup yields CDR1 LGHNA and CDR2 YSLEER. The CDR3 length is 16 residues. CDR3 loop: CASSKTAGVGTDTQYF. CDR3 DNA: TGCGCCAGCAGCAAAACAGCGGGAGTTGGGACAGATACGCAGTATTTT.

The chain recombines TRBV5-5 with TRBJ1-3; 7 nucleotides align to TRBD1. Germline-derived CDR1 and CDR2 are SGHKS and YYEKEE (reference sequence). The CDR3 is made up of 14 amino acids. With 1 base clipped from V and 6 bases from J, the junction kept 4 bases outside the gene matches. Here the CDR3 reads CASSLSGGTNTIYF. The CDR3 region has the DNA TGTGCCAGCAGCTTGTCAGGGGGAACAAACACCATATATTTT.

The V gene is TRBV9, the J gene TRBJ1-2; the match to TRBD1 covers 11 bases. With V trimmed by 4 bases and J by 4 bases, 6 bases remained unmatched. The CDR3 runs 15 residues. Looked up from germline, CDR1 is SGDLS and CDR2 is YYNGEE. The CDR3 reads CASSQGTGGPYGYTF. The CDR3, as DNA: TGTGCCAGCAGCCAAGGGACAGGGGGTCCCTATGGCTACACCTTC.

This clone was detected a few times. This CDR3 is also generated by other DNA sequences in the sample. This chain joins TRBV19 and TRBJ1-5; TRBD1 aligns across 7 bases. J gave up 2 bases and V 4 bases, and 2 bases lay outside the gene matches. The CDR3 consists of 14 residues. Germline V gene sequence: CDR1 LNHDA, CDR2 SQIVND (reference sequence). The CDR3, as DNA: TGTGCCAGTAGTACCGACAGGGGCAATCAGCCCCAGCATTTT. Protein sequence: CASSTDRGNQPQHF.

The chain links TRBV28 to TRBJ2-3; perhaps TRBD1 as D (5 bases). Germline V gives CDR1 MDHEN, CDR2 SYDVKM. This CDR3 is built from 15 residues. V lost 1 base and J 3 bases, leaving 11 bases between the germline ends. CDR3 in DNA: TGTGCCAGCAGTTTATCAGGGTTTGGGACAGATACGCAGTATTTT. This sequence encodes CASSLSGFGTDTQYF.

V and J are TRBV30 and TRBJ2-1; 7 bases are shared with TRBD1. The V gene end was trimmed by 4 bases and the J gene end by 7 bases; junction bases not matched to a gene: 10. The CDR3 runs 14 residues. The germline CDR1 and CDR2 sequences are GTSNPN and SVGIG (reference sequence). The CDR3 nucleotides read TGTGCCTGGACGAGGGGACAGCCTTTAAATGAGCAGTTCTTC. Translating it yields CAWTRGQPLNEQFF. The full variable domain, completed using reference TRBV30 and TRBJ2-1, is SQTIHQWPATLVQPVGSPLSLECTVEGTSNPNLYWYRQAAGRGLQLLFYSVGIGQISSEVPQNLSASRPQDRQFILSSKKLLLSDSGFYLCAWTRGQPLNEQFFGPGTRLTVL.

This rearrangement joins TRBV6-5 to TRBJ2-7; 9 bases are shared with TRBD1. Losses at the gene ends were 5 bases for V and 6 bases for J; bases not matched to a gene: 5. The CDR3 spans 13 residues. Germline CDR1 and CDR2: MNHEY and SVGAGI. The CDR3 DNA reads as TGTGCCAGCAGTCTACAGGGGGCTGCCGAGCAGTACTTC. Translating gives CASSLQGAAEQYF.

The chain is built from TRBV2 and TRBJ1-2; D not certain. V was trimmed by 10 bases and J by 5 bases, leaving 20 bases between them. Germline CDR1 is SNHLY and CDR2 is FYNNEI. The CDR3 is 14 residues long. CDR3 bases: TGTGCCACCCCTTTTTCGATTGGCATATATGGCTACACCTTC. As protein: CATPFSIGIYGYTF. Combining the CDR3 with reference TRBV2 and TRBJ1-2 gives the whole variable domain EPEVTQTPSHQVTQMGQEVILRCVPISNHLYFYWYRQILGQKVEFLVSFYNNEISEKSEIFDDQFSVERPDGSNFTLKIRSTKLEDSAMYFCATPFSIGIYGYTFGSGTRLTVV.

The genes are TRBV19 and TRBJ2-7, with D possibly being TRBD2 (6 bases). The V and J ends lost 7 bases and 0 bases respectively, with 16 bases between them. In germline, CDR1 is LNHDA, CDR2 SQIVND (reference sequence). CDR3 length: 15 amino acids. CDR3 coding DNA: TGTGCCAGTACCCCCGGGACTTCTAGCTCCTACGAGCAGTACTTC. Translating it yields CASTPGTSSSYEQYF.

This CDR3 is CASSTQGGRNEQYF. The CDR3 coding sequence is TGTGCCAGCAGTACTCAGGGTGGAAGGAACGAGCAGTACTTC. The chain recombines TRBV2 with TRBJ2-7; the D gene is possibly TRBD1 (5 bases). Germline CDR1 SNHLY, CDR2 FYNNEI. Trimming took off 5 bases at V and 5 bases at J, with 16 bases between the two ends. The CDR3 is 14 residues long. Combining the CDR3 with reference TRBV2 and TRBJ2-7 gives the whole variable domain EPEVTQTPSHQVTQMGQEVILRCVPISNHLYFYWYRQILGQKVEFLVSFYNNEISEKSEIFDDQFSVERPDGSNFTLKIRSTKLEDSAMYFCASSTQGGRNEQYFGPGTRLTVT.

This chain joins TRBV27 and TRBJ1-5; unclear D gene. Germline CDR1 is MNHEY and CDR2 is SMNVEV (reference sequence). V lost 8 bases, J lost 4 bases, and 12 bases lay in between. The CDR3 totals 13 residues. DNA of the CDR3: TGTGCCAGCTCTTCCTCGGAGAATCAGCCCCAGCATTTT. This gives the protein CASSSSENQPQHF.

V usage is TRBV6-4 and J usage is TRBJ2-1; 11 bases match TRBD2. From germline, CDR1 is MRHNA and CDR2 SNTAGT. After removal of 1 base from V and 5 bases from J, the junction contained 16 bases not matched to a gene. The CDR3 sequence is 20 residues long. The CDR3 DNA is TGTGCCAGCAGTGACTTCACGACTAGCGGGAAAAGGAGAACGAACAATGAGCAGTTCTTC. Encoded protein: CASSDFTTSGKRRTNNEQFF.

The chain combines TRBV9 with TRBJ1-3; D is unclear. Germline CDR1 and CDR2: SGDLS and YYNGEE. V was pared by 4 bases and J by 2 bases, with 4 bases between. The CDR3 is 12 amino acids. The CDR3 nucleotides are TGTGCCAGCAGCTCGGCTGGAAACACCATATATTTT. It yields the protein CASSSAGNTIYF.

V and J are TRBV6-1 and TRBJ1-4; 9 bases fit TRBD1. Germline V gene lookup returns CDR1 MNHNS and CDR2 SASEGT. The J segment lost 8 bases and the V segment lost 9 bases, leaving 10 bases of the junction unmatched. The CDR3 length is 14 residues. This CDR3 is CASPGQGRGEKLFF. In nucleotides, the CDR3 is TGTGCCAGTCCGGGACAGGGCCGAGGGGAAAAACTGTTTTTT.

The chain is built from TRBV10-3 and TRBJ2-1; 7 bases are shared with TRBD1. Germline V gene sequence: CDR1 ENHRY, CDR2 SYGVKD. V shed 5 bases and J 0 bases; nucleotides not matched to a gene: 7. This CDR3 comprises 16 residues. The chain's CDR3 is CAISNHRDSSYNEQFF. In nucleotides, the CDR3 is TGTGCCATCAGTAACCACCGGGACAGCTCCTACAATGAGCAGTTCTTC.